The subject of this entry is one T cell receptor beta chain. This clonotype was picked up many times. The antigen this receptor binds is unknown. Base-call qualities are not available, and no considerably larger clone is one nucleotide away. The data originate from a study of T-cell reconstitution after alpha-beta-depleted transplantation in children (TCRdb year 2016). Study-wide context: The study quantitatively tracked T-cell immune reconstitution after TCRalphabeta/CD19-depleted allogeneic hematopoietic cell transplantation in children using TCR repertoire profiling.

Receptors were amplified or captured by PCR. Sequencing used an Illumina HiSeq 2500. TCR libraries were prepared with molecular barcoding, using unique molecular identifiers to normalize TCRbeta repertoire quantification. TCRdb itself trimmed the public reads at Q25 with fastp, ran MiXCR and retained productive beta chains. Entries that share a CDR3 protein sequence are merged under the most common genes and DNA. Across this sample there are some 280,000 distinct CDR3 sequences, with almost 10% seen only once. The ten largest make up over 9% of the sample. V gives up 6 bases and J gives up 7 bases, and the segment between their germline ends measures 13 bases. The CDR3, cysteine through phenylalanine, is 14 amino acids long. Of all the DNA, just the CDR3 is kept, 42 bases in frame from base 1. CDR1 and CDR2 (SEHNR, FQNEAQ) derive from the germline V gene (reference sequence).

The chain is made from TRBV7-9 and TRBJ1-6; matching of 5 bases hints at TRBD1 as the D gene. The receptor was derived from a human donor who donated a stem cell graft to a child with SCID. This material consisted of PBMCs from the stem cell graft donor, taken from the stem cell graft. The DNA sequence is as follows: TGTGCCAGCAGTTCGGGGCAGTACAATTCACCCCTCCACTTT. The resulting protein is CASSSGQYNSPLHF.